The 10 T cell receptor beta chains presented below share a single source sample, sequenced in a study of blood T cell repertoires in COVID-19. Profiling relied on immunoSEQ multiplex PCR, and the TCRdb table lists in-frame clones only, not all of them. There are about 70,000 clones in the sample; about nine tenths occur only once, and about a tenth lies in the top ten. Source material: peripheral blood. All receptors come from a woman between 18 and 29 years old with acute or convalescent COVID-19.

The rearrangement links TRBV11-2 to TRBJ1-2; D ambiguous. From germline, CDR1 is SGHAT and CDR2 FQNNGV. The CDR3 has 13 residues. V was pared by 0 bases and J by 4 bases, with 6 bases between. CDR3 DNA: TGTGCCAGCAGCTTAGACTCGGGCTATGGCTACACCTTC. Encoded protein: CASSLDSGYGYTF.

The chain employs TRBV6-2 or TRBV6-3 and TRBJ1-1; D is undetermined. Germline V CDR1 and CDR2: MNHEY, SVGEGT. This CDR3 is built from 17 residues. The V end lost 6 bases, the J end lost 1 base, and 21 bases lay between the germline ends. CDR3 region: CASSPWAGTPKNTEAFF. DNA for the CDR3: TGTGCCAGCAGCCCTTGGGCGGGAACCCCTAAGAACACTGAAGCTTTCTTT.

The V gene is TRBV19, the J gene TRBJ1-4, with D perhaps matching TRBD1 (6 bases). The CDR3 spans 14 residues. Trimming removed 6 bases at V and 8 bases at J, with 16 bases between. Germline V gene lookup returns CDR1 LNHDA and CDR2 SQIVND (reference sequence). Written as DNA, the CDR3 is TGTGCCAGTAGCAATCGGGGGGCAGGCGAAAAACTGTTTTTT. This codes for CASSNRGAGEKLFF.

This sequence joins TRBV3-1 (or the pseudogene TRBV3-2) and TRBJ2-7; TRBD1 might be the D (6 bases). The ends were cut back, 1 base at V and 0 bases at J, with 7 bases in the middle. This CDR3 is built from 14 residues. Germline V CDR1 and CDR2: LGHDT, YNNKEL (reference sequence). The CDR3 coding sequence is TGTGCCAGCAGCCAAGGGACAGACTCCTACGAGCAGTACTTC. As protein: CASSQGTDSYEQYF.

This clone was seen only a few times. V gene TRBV3-1 (or the pseudogene TRBV3-2) combines with J gene TRBJ1-1; 7 bases align to TRBD1. The CDR3 runs to 13 residues. The germline CDR1 and CDR2 sequences are LGHDT and YNNKEL (reference sequence). Trimming removed 4 bases from V and 8 bases from J; junction bases left unmatched: 7. In DNA, the CDR3 is TGTGCCAGCAGCCTCCGGACAGGATTAGAAGCTTTCTTT. Its protein is CASSLRTGLEAFF.

The J gene is TRBJ2-1, the V gene TRBV6-5, with D tentatively TRBD2 (5 bases). This CDR3 comprises 14 residues. V lost 6 bases and J 3 bases, leaving 12 bases between the germline ends. CDR1 and CDR2 (germline): MNHEY, SVGAGI. CDR3 nucleotides: TGTGCCAGCAGACTCTCAAGCGGCTACAATGAGCAGTTCTTC. Translating gives CASRLSSGYNEQFF.

The V call is TRBV27, the J call TRBJ1-6; 9 bases align to TRBD1. Germline V lookup: CDR1 MNHEY, CDR2 SMNVEV (reference sequence). The J segment lost 10 bases and the V segment lost 2 bases, leaving 6 bases of the junction unmatched. The CDR3 sequence is 15 residues long. CDR3 residues: CASSLGTGNRSPLHF. The CDR3 nucleotides read TGTGCCAGCAGTTTAGGGACAGGGAATCGGTCACCCCTCCACTTT.

This clone appeared a single time. The chain joins TRBV5-1 to TRBJ1-1; D gene ambiguous. The CDR3 is 14 amino acids. Trimming cost V 4 bases and J 6 bases, with 16 bases left between them. Germline CDR1 reads SGHRS; CDR2 reads YFSETQ. CDR3 in amino acids: CASSRTAEAAEAFF. In nucleotides, the CDR3 is TGCGCCAGCAGCCGGACGGCGGAGGCGGCTGAAGCTTTCTTT.

The chain recombines TRBV2 with TRBJ1-5; D perhaps matches TRBD1 (5 bases). V gave up 0 bases and J gave up 7 bases, with 16 bases separating them. The CDR3 covers 16 residues. CDR1 and CDR2 from the germline V gene are SNHLY and FYNNEI. The CDR3 loop reads CASSEAEQGITQPQHF. DNA of the CDR3: TGTGCCAGCAGTGAAGCAGAGCAGGGCATAACGCAGCCCCAGCATTTT.

The V call is TRBV27, the J call TRBJ1-4, with 7 bases matching TRBD1. The V segment lost 6 bases and the J segment 10 bases; nucleotides outside the gene matches: 14. CDR3 size: 15 residues. Germline CDR1 MNHEY, CDR2 SMNVEV (reference sequence). CDR3 nucleotides: TGTGCCAGCAGACAATACCGGGACAGTAGCGGAAAACTGTTTTTT. Translating it yields CASRQYRDSSGKLFF.